This TCR beta chain was obtained from a study of PD-L1 blockade in urothelial cancer. Study in general: About nine tenths of the roughly 30 patients were men whose urothelial cancer was bladder-origin. Of prior chemotherapy regimens, patients had received between 0 and 3.

As to time point: pretreatment peripheral blood. As to this clone: Its target is unknown.

TCR analog templates of synthetic origin were spiked into each PCR. The table came from immunoSEQ multiplex PCR; TCRdb's copy has only in-frame clones and leaves some out. The table records around 70,000 clones, around 90% of them present only once. Study-wide findings and caveats: Durable benefit accompanied greater 3-week expansion of tumor-associated blood clones.

The V gene's germline CDR1 is SGHAT and CDR2 FQNNGV. The trim removed 5 bases at V and 7 bases at J, leaving 3 bases unmatched. This CDR3 has 13 amino acids. This TCR came from a man in his 70s with urothelial cancer. The gene calls are TRBV11-2 and TRBJ1-5; 9 nucleotides match TRBD1. The sample consisted of PBMCs, taken around atezolizumab (anti-PD-L1) treatment. CDR3 protein: CASSKGQGQPQHF. The DNA of the CDR3 is TGTGCCAGCAGCAAGGGACAGGGCCAGCCCCAGCATTTT. Based on the CDR3 plus reference TRBV11-2 and TRBJ1-5, the full variable domain is EAGVAQSPRYKIIEKRQSVAFWCNPISGHATLYWYQQILGQGPKLLIQFQNNGVVDDSQLPKDRFSAERLKGVDSTLKIQPAKLEDSAVYLCASSKGQGQPQHFGDGTRLSIL.